This T cell receptor beta chain derives from a study of T cell responses to AZD1222 COVID-19 vaccine. About the study: Second-dose groups at about 4 or about 12 weeks were pooled.

This CDR3 contains 14 residues. Trimming cost V 3 bases and J 7 bases; bases outside gene matches: 4. Germline values: CDR1 LGHDT, CDR2 YNNKEL (reference sequence). Produced via immunoSEQ multiplex PCR; TCRdb's table is partial and in-frame only. The data show 94,000 or so clones, around 89% seen once. The sequence was obtained from an adult in good health. The source material was peripheral blood, sampled on day 0 of AZD1222 vaccination. The chain joins TRBV3-1 (or the pseudogene TRBV3-2) to TRBJ1-4; 8 bases map to TRBD1. The CDR3 coding sequence is TGTGCCAGCAGCCACAGGGGGCTCAGTGAAAAACTGTTTTTT. Encoded protein: CASSHRGLSEKLFF.